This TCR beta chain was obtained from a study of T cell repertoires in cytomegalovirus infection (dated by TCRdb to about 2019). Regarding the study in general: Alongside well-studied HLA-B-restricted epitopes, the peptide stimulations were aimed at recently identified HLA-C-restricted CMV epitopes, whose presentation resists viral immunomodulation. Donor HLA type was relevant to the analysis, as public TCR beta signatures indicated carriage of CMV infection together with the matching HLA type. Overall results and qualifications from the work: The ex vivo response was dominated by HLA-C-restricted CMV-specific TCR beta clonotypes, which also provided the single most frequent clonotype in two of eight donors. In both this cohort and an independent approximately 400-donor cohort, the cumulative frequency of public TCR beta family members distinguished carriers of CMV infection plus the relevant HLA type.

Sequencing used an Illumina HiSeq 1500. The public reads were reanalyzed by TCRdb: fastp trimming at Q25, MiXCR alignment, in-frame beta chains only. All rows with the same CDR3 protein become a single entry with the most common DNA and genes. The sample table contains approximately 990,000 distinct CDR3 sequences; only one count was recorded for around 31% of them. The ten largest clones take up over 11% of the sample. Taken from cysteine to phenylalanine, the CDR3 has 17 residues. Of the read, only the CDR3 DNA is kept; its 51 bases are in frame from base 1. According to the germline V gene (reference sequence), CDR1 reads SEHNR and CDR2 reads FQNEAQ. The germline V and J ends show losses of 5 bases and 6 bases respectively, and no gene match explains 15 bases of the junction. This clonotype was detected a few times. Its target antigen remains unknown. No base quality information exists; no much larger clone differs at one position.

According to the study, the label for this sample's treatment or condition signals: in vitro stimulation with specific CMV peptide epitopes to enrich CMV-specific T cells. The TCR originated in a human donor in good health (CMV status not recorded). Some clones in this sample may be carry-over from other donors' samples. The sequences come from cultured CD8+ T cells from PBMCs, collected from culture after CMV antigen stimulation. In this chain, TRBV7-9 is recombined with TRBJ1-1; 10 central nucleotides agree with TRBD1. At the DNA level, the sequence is TGTGCCAGCAGCACCACGGAGACAGGGGGCAAGGGCGCTGAAGCTTTCTTT. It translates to CASSTTETGGKGAEAFF.